This is a list of T cell receptor beta chains from one sample in a study of blood T cell repertoires in COVID-19. The protocol was immunoSEQ multiplex PCR, while the TCRdb copy is restricted to in-frame clones and leaves out a portion. This repertoire shows around 130,000 clones, 84% found once; its top ten account for about 1.5%. Input material: peripheral blood. Receptors were obtained from a man between 60 and 75 years old with acute or convalescent COVID-19. The CDR3 runs from the conserved cysteine through the conserved F or W. Fields, in order: J gene, clone size, D gene, V gene, CDR3 length, CDR3 protein, CDR3 DNA. A D gene is named only where the DNA matches it firmly. Some rows mark clone size as missing; the rest say once, few, many or name a class of expanded clone.

>TRBJ1-1|-|-|TRBV6-1|13
CASSDFRNTEAFF
TGTGCCAGCAGTGATTTCAGGAACACTGAAGCTTTCTTT
>TRBJ2-7|-|TRBD2|TRBV12-3/TRBV12-4|13
CASSLRREREQYF
TGTGCCAGCAGTTTAAGGCGGGAGAGGGAGCAGTACTTC
>TRBJ1-5|-|-|TRBV5-6|16
CASSFGGDPRNQPQHF
TGTGCCAGCAGCTTTGGGGGGGATCCCCGCAATCAGCCCCAGCATTTT
>TRBJ1-2|-|TRBD1|TRBV5-1|15
CASSPGQGSFYGYTF
TGCGCCAGCAGCCCGGGACAGGGTTCTTTCTATGGCTACACCTTC
>TRBJ1-1|few|TRBD1|TRBV2|13
CATGEDRVAEAFF
TGTGCCACCGGGGAGGACAGGGTTGCTGAAGCTTTCTTT
>TRBJ1-1|-|-|TRBV5-1|14
CASSAGVMNTEAFF
TGCGCCAGCAGCGCGGGGGTCATGAACACTGAAGCTTTCTTT
>TRBJ1-6|-|-|TRBV9|14
CASSVAGVDSPLHF
TGTGCCAGCAGCGTAGCGGGGGTGGATTCACCCCTCCACTTT
>TRBJ2-7|once|TRBD2|TRBV9|16
CASSVDGGLKNYEQYF
TGTGCCAGCAGCGTAGACGGGGGACTAAAGAACTACGAGCAGTACTTC
>TRBJ1-2|-|TRBD1|TRBV5-1|15
CASSPRTTGDYGYTF
TGCGCCAGCAGCCCGCGAACGACAGGGGACTATGGCTACACCTTC
>TRBJ2-5|-|TRBD1|TRBV14|14
CASSHRQGGETQYF
TGTGCCAGCAGCCATAGACAGGGTGGAGAGACCCAGTACTTC